This T cell receptor beta chain came from a study of T cells after yellow fever vaccination. 5'RACE template switching added a universal primer site and UMIs to TCR cDNA. TCRdb fed the 5' RACE reads into MiXCR, producing one record per CDR3 protein. In the table there are approximately 510,000 distinct CDR3 sequences, roughly a fifth of which are singletons. The CDR3 runs to 14 residues. The germline V gene encodes CDR1 MNHEY and CDR2 SVGEGT. V was clipped by 4 bases and J by 2 bases, with 9 bases between them. This clonotype has only a few counts. Its antigen is not identified. Findings of the study overall: Reappearance after the booster was seen for most primary-vaccination clones, at 96% CD4 and 75% to 90% CD8.

The sample was PBMCs, taken less than 25 days after the first yellow fever vaccination. The chain links TRBV6-2 or TRBV6-3 to TRBJ2-1; D unclear. The sequence came from a young man who received the YFV17D yellow fever vaccine. The CDR3 coding sequence is TGTGCCAGCAGTTCTTTTGGTCCCTACAATGAGCAGTTCTTC. Its translation: CASSSFGPYNEQFF.